What follows are 3 T cell receptor beta chains derived from one specimen sequenced in a study of T cells in localized non-small cell lung cancer. Data came from immunoSEQ multiplex PCR; TCRdb stores just in-frame clones and leaves some out. The table shows 25,000 or so clones, with 88% occurring only once. Sequencing was performed on PBMCs, taken before any cancer treatment. The receptors come from a man between 40 and 69 years old with stage II lung adenocarcinoma.

The chain combines TRBV9 with TRBJ1-3; D possibly corresponds to TRBD1 (5 bases). This CDR3 is built from 15 residues. The V gene's germline CDR1 is SGDLS and CDR2 YYNGEE. The V and J ends lost 2 bases and 0 bases respectively, with 9 bases between them. The CDR3 DNA sequence: TGTGCCAGCAGCGTCGACAGCTACTCTGGAAACACCATATATTTT. Translation gives CASSVDSYSGNTIYF. Supplemented by reference TRBV9 and TRBJ1-3, the full variable domain reads DSGVTQTPKHLITATGQRVTLRCSPRSGDLSVYWYQQSLDQGLQFLIQYYNGEERAKGNILERFSAQQFPDLHSELNLSSLELGDSALYFCASSVDSYSGNTIYFGEGSWLTVV.

The chain combines TRBV5-5 with TRBJ1-1; D call uncertain. The CDR3 is 16 residues long. The V gene lost 4 bases and the J gene lost 3 bases, with 19 bases spanning the gap. CDR1 and CDR2 from the germline V gene are SGHKS and YYEKEE (reference sequence). In DNA form, the CDR3 reads TGTGCCAGCAGCCGGTCCGAGTCCATTCAACACACTGAAGCTTTCTTT. Translating gives CASSRSESIQHTEAFF.

This clone was counted a few times. The J gene is TRBJ2-6, the V gene TRBV7-3; 7 bases are a match to TRBD1. CDR1 is SGHTA, CDR2 FQGTGA, per germline. Germline trimming cut 5 bases from V and 10 bases from J; bases unmatched to any gene: 5. This CDR3 region has 13 residues. The CDR3 DNA follows: TGTGCCAGCAGCCCGGGACAGCAGAACGTCCTGACTTTC. Its protein is CASSPGQQNVLTF.